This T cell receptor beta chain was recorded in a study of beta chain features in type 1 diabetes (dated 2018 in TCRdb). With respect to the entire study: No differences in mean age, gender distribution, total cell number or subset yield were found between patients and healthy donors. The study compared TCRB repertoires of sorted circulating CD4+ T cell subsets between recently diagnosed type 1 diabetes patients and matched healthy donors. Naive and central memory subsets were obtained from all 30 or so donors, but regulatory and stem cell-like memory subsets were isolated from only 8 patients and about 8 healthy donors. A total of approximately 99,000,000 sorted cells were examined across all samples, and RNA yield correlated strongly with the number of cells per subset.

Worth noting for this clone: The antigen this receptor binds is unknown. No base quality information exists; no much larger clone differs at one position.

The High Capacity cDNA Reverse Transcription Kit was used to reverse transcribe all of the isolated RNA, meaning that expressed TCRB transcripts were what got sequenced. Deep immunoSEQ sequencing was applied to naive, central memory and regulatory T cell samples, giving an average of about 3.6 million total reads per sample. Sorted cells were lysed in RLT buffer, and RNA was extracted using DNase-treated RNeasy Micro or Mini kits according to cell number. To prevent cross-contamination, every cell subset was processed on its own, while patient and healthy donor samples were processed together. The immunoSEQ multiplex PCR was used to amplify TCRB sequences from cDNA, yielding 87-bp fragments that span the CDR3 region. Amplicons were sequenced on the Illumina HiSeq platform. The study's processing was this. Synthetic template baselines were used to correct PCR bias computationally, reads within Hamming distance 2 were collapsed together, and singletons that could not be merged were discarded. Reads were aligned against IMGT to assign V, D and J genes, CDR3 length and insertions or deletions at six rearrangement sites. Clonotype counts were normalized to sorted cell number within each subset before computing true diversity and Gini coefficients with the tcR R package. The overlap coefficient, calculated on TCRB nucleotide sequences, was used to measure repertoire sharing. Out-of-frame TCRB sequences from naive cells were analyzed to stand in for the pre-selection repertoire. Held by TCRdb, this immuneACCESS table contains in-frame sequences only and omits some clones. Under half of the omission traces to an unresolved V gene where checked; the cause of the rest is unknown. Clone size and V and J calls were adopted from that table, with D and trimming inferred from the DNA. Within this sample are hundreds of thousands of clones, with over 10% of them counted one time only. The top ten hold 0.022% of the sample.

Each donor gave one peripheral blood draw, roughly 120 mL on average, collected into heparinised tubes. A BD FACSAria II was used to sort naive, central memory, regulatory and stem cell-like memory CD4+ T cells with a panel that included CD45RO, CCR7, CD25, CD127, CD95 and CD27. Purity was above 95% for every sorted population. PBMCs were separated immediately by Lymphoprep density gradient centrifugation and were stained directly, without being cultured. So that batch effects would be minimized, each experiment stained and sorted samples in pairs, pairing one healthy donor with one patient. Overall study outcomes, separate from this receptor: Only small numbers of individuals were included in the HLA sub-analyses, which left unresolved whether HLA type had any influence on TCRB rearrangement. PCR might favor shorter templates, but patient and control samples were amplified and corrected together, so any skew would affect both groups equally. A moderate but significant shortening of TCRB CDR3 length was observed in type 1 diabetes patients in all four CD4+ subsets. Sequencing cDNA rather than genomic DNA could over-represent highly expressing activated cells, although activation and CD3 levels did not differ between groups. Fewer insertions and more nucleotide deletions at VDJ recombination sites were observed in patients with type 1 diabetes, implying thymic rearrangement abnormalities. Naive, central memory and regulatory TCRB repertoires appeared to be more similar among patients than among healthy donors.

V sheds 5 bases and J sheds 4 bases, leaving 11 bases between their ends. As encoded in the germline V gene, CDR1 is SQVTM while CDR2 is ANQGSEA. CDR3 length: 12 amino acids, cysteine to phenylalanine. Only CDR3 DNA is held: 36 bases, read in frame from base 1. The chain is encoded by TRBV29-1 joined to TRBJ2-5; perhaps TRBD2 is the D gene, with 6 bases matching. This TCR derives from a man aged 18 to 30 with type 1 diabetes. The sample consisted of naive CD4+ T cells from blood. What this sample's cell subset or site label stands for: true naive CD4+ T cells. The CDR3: CSVTGAGETQYF. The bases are TGCAGCGTTACAGGAGCGGGAGAGACCCAGTACTTC.